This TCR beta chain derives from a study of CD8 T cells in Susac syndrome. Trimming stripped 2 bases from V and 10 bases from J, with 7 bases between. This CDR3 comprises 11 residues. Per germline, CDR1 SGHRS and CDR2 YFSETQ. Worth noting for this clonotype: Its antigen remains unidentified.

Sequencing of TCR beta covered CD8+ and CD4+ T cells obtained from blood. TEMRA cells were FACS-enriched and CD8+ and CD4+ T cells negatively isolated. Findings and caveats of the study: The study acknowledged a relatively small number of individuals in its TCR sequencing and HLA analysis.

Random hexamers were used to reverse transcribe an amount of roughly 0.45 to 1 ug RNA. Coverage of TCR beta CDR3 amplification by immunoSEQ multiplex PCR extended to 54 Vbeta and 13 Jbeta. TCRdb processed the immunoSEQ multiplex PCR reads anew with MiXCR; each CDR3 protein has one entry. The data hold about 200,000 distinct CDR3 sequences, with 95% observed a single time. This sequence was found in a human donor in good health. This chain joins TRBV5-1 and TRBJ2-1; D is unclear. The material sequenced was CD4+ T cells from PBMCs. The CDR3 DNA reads TGCGCCAGCAGCTTTACCACCGAGCAGTTCTTC. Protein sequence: CASSFTTEQFF.